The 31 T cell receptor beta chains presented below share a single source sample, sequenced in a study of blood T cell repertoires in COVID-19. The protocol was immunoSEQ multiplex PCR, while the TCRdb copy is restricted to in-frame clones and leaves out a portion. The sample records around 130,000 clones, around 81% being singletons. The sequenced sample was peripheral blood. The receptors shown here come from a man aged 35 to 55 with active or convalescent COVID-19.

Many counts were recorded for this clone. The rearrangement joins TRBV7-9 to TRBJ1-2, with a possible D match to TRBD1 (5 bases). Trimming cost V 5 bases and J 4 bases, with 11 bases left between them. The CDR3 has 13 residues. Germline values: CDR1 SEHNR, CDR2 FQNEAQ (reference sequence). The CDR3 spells CASSLGGVYGYTF. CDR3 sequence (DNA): TGTGCCAGCAGCCTGGGAGGGGTCTATGGCTACACCTTC.

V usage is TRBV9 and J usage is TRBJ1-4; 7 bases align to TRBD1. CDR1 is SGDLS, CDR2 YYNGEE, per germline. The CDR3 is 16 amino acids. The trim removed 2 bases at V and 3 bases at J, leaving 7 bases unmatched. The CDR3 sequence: CASSVGTATPNEKLFF. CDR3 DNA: TGTGCCAGCAGCGTCGGGACAGCCACTCCTAATGAAAAACTGTTTTTT.

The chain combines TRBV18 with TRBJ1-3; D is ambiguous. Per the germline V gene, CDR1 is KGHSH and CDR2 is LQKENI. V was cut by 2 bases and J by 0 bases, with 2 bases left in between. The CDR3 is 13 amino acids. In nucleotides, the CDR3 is TGTGCCAGCTCACCATACTCTGGAAACACCATATATTTT. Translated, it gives CASSPYSGNTIYF.

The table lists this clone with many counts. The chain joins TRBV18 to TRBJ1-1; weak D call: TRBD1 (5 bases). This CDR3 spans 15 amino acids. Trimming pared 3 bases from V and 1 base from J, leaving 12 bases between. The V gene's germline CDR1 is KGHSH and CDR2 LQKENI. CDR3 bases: TGTGCCAGCTCACCCCCGAAAACAGGGAACACTGAAGCTTTCTTT. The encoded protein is CASSPPKTGNTEAFF.

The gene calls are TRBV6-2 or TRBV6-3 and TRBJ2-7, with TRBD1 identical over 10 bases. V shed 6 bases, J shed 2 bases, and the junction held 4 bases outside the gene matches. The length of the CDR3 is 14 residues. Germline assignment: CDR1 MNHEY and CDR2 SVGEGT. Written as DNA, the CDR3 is TGTGCCAGCAGCCGGACAGGGGGTACCTACGAGCAGTACTTC. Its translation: CASSRTGGTYEQYF.

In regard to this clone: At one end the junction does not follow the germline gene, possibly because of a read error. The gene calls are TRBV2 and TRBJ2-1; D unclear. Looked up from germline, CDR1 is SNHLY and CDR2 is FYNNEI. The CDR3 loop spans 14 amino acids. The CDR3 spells CASTLSLGHNGQFF. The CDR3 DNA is TGTGCCAGCACCCTCTCCCTTGGCCACAATGGGCAGTTCTTC.

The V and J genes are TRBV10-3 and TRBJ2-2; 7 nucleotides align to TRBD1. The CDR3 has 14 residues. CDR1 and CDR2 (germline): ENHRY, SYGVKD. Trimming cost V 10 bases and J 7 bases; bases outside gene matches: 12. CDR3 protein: CATKTTGSDGELFF. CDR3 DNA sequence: TGTGCCACCAAGACGACAGGGTCGGACGGGGAGCTGTTTTTT.

CDR3 in amino acids: CASSRGGEQFF. CDR3 in DNA: TGTGCCAGCTCCCGAGGCGGTGAGCAGTTCTTC. The chain recombines TRBV3-1 (or the pseudogene TRBV3-2) with TRBJ2-1, with no clear D. Germline V lookup: CDR1 LGHDT, CDR2 YNNKEL (reference sequence). This CDR3 spans 11 amino acids. V lost 8 bases and J lost 9, with 11 bases in between.

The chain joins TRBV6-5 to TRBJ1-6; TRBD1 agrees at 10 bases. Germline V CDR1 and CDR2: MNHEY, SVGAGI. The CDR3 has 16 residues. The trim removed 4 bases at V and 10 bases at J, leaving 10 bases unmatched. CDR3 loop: CASSSNDRGQNSPLHF. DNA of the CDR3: TGTGCCAGCAGTTCAAATGACAGGGGGCAGAACTCACCCCTCCACTTT.

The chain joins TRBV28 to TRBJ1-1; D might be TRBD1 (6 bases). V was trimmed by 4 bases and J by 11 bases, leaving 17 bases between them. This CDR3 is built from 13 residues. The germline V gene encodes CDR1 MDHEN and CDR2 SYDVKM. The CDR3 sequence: CASSSPDRHRAFF. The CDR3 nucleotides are TGTGCCAGCAGTTCTCCTGACAGGCATAGGGCTTTCTTT. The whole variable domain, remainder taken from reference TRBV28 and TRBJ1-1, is DVKVTQSSRYLVKRTGEKVFLECVQDMDHENMFWYRQDPGLGLRLIYFSYDVKMKEKGDIPEGYSVSREKKERFSLILESASTNQTSMYLCASSSPDRHRAFFGQGTRLTVV.

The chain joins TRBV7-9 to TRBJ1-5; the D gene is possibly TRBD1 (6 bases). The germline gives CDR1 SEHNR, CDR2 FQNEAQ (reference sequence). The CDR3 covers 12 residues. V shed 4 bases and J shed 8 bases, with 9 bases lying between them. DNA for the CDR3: TGTGCCAGCAGCTCTAGGGGGAAGCCCCAGCATTTT. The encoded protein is CASSSRGKPQHF. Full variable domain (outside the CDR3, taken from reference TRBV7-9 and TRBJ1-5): DTGVSQNPRHKITKRGQNVTFRCDPISEHNRLYWYRQTLGQGPEFLTYFQNEAQLEKSRLLSDRFSAERPKGSFSTLEIQRTEQGDSAMYLCASSSRGKPQHFGDGTRLSIL.

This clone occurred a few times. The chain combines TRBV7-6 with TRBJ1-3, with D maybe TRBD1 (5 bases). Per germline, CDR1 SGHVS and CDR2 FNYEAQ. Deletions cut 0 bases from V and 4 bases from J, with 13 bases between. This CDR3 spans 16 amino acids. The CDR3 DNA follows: TGTGCCAGCAGCTTAGCGGGGCCAACCTTGGGAAACACCATATATTTT. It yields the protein CASSLAGPTLGNTIYF.

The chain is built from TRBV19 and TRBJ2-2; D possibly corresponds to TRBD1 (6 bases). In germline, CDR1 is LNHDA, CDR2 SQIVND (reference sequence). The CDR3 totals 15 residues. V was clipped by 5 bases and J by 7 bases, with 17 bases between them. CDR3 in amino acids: CASSPQGRGGGELFF. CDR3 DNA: TGTGCCAGTAGTCCCCAGGGGCGAGGAGGCGGGGAGCTGTTTTTT.

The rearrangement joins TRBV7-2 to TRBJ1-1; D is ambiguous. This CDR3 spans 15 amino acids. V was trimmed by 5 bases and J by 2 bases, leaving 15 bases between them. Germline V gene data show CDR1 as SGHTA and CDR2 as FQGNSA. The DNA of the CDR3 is TGTGCCAGCAGCGCCCCAGGCTTCTCTAACACTGAAGCTTTCTTT. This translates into CASSAPGFSNTEAFF.

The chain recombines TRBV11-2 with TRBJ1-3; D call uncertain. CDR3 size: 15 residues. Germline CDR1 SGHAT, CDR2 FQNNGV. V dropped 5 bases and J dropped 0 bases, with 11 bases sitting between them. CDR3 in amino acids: CASSPHTTSGNTIYF. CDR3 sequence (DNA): TGTGCCAGCAGCCCCCACACCACCTCTGGAAACACCATATATTTT. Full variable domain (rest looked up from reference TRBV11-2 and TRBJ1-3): EAGVAQSPRYKIIEKRQSVAFWCNPISGHATLYWYQQILGQGPKLLIQFQNNGVVDDSQLPKDRFSAERLKGVDSTLKIQPAKLEDSAVYLCASSPHTTSGNTIYFGEGSWLTVV.

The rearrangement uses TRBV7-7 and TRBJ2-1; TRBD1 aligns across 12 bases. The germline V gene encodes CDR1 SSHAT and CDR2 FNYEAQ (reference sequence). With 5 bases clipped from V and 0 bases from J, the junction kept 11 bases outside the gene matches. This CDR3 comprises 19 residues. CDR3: CASSPRGQGAISSYNEQFF. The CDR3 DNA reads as TGTGCCAGCAGCCCGCGGGGACAGGGGGCTATAAGCTCCTACAATGAGCAGTTCTTC.

Here the CDR3 DNA reads TGTGCCTGGAACGATCGAGAGGGGGCTCTTGGAAACACCATATATTTT. The encoded protein is CAWNDREGALGNTIYF. The V and J genes are TRBV30 and TRBJ1-3, with 7 bases fitting TRBD1. Unmatched junction bases numbered 12, after V lost 4 bases and J lost 3 bases. This CDR3 is built from 16 residues. Per the germline V gene, CDR1 is GTSNPN and CDR2 is SVGIG (reference sequence).

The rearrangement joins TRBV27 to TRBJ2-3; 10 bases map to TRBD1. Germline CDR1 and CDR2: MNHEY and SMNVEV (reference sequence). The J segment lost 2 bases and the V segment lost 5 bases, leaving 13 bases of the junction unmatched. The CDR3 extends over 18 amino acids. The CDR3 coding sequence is TGTGCCAGCAGTCGAACCGGGACAGGGGTTTTTTTCACAGATACGCAGTATTTT. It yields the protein CASSRTGTGVFFTDTQYF.

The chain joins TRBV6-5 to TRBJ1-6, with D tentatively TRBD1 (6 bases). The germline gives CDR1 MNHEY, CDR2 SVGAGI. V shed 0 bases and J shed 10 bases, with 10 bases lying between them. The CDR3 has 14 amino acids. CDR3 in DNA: TGTGCCAGCAGTTACTCACAGGGTGACTCACCCCTCCACTTT. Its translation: CASSYSQGDSPLHF.

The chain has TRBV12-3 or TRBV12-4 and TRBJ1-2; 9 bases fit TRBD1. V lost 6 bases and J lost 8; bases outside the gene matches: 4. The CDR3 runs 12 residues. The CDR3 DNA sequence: TGTGCCAGCAGCGGGACAGGGTGGGGCTACACCTTC. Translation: CASSGTGWGYTF.

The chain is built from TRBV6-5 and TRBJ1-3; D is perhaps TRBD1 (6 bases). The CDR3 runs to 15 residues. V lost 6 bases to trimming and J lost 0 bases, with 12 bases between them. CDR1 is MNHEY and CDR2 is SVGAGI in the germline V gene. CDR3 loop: CASSRQVSSGNTIYF. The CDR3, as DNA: TGTGCCAGCAGCAGACAGGTGTCCTCTGGAAACACCATATATTTT.

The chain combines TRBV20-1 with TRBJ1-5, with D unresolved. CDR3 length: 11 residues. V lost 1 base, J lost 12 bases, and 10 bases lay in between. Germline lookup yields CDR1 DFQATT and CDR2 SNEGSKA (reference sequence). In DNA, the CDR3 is TGCAGTGCTAGAGCCGGAGGGCTCCAGCATTTT. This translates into CSARAGGLQHF.

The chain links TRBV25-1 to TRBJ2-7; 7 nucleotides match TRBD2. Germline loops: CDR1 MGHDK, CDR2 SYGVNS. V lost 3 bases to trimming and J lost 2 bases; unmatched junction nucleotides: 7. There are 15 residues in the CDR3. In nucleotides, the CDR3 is TGTGCCAGCAGTGACTTGGCTAGCGGTGCCTACGAGCAGTACTTC. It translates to CASSDLASGAYEQYF.

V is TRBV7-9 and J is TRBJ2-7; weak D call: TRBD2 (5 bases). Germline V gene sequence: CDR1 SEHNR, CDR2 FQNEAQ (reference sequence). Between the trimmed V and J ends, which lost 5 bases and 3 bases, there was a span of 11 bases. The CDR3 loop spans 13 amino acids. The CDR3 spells CASSPTSGYEQYF. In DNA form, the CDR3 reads TGTGCCAGCAGCCCGACAAGCGGCTACGAGCAGTACTTC.

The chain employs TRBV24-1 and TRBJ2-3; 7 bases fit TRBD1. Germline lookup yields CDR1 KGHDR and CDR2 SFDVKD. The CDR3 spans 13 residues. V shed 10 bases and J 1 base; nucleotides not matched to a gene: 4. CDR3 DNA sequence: TGTGCCACTGGGGACAGCCGCACAGATACGCAGTATTTT. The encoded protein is CATGDSRTDTQYF.

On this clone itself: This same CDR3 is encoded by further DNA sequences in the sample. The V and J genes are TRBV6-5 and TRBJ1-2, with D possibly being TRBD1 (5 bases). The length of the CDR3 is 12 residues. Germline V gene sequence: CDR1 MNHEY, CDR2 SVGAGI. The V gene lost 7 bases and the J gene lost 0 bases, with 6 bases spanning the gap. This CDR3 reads CASKDTNYGYTF. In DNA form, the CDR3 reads TGTGCCAGCAAGGACACTAACTATGGCTACACCTTC.

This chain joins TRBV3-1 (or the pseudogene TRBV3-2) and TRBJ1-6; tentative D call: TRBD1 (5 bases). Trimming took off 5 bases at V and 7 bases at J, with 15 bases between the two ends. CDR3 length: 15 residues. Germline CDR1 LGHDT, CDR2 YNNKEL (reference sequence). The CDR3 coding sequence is TGTGCCAGCAGCGACTTTGGGAGGGGCAATTCACCCCTCCACTTT. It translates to CASSDFGRGNSPLHF.

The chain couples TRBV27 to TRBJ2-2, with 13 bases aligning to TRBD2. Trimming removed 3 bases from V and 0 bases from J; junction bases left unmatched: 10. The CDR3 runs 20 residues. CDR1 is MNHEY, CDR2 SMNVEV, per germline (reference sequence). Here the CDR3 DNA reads TGTGCCAGCAGTTTGTCCGGGACTAGCGGGGTCCCCCCGAACACCGGGGAGCTGTTTTTT. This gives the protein CASSLSGTSGVPPNTGELFF.

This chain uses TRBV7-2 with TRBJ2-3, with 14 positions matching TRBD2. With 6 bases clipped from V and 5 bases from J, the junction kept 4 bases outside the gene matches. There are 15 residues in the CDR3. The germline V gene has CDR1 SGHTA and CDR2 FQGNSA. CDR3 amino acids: CASRRLAGGLDTQYF. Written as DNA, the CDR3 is TGTGCCAGCAGGCGACTAGCGGGGGGGTTAGATACGCAGTATTTT.

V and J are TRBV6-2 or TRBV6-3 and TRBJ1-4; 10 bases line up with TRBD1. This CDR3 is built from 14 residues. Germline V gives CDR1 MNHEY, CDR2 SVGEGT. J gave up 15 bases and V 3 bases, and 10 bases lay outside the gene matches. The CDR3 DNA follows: TGTGCCAGCAGTTATCCGGGACAGGGGTCTACGGTGTTTTTT. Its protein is CASSYPGQGSTVFF.

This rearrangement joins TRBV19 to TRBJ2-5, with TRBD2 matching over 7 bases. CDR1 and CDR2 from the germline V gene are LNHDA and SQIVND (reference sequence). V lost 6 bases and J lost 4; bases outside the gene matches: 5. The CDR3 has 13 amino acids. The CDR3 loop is CASSWGLLETQYF. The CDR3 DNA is TGTGCCAGTAGCTGGGGACTATTAGAGACCCAGTACTTC.